This T cell receptor (beta chain) was sequenced for a study of blood T cell repertoires in COVID-19. This CDR3 contains 14 residues. The germline V gene encodes CDR1 MDHEN and CDR2 SYDVKM. V lost 9 bases, J lost 9 bases, and 13 bases stayed unmatched. This clone has just a few counts. TCRdb's copy holds only in-frame clones and misses some; the assay was immunoSEQ multiplex PCR. The sample shows 90,000 to 130,000 clones, over 60% of them seen only once. Source material: peripheral blood. This clonotype was obtained from an elderly woman with acute or convalescent COVID-19. The gene calls are TRBV28 and TRBJ2-1, with 8 bases that match TRBD2. CDR3 in amino acids: CASTRSGRKSEQFF. Here the CDR3 DNA reads TGTGCCAGTACGCGGAGCGGGAGAAAGAGTGAGCAGTTCTTC.